Listed below are T cell receptor beta chains from one sample, sequenced in a study of blood T cell repertoires in COVID-19. Here immunoSEQ multiplex PCR was the method, and the copy in TCRdb shows in-frame clones only, minus some. The sample lists 150,000 to 200,000 clones; 75% to 90% were seen once. The sample consisted of peripheral blood. The receptors shown here come from a man aged 70-80 years with active or convalescent COVID-19. Both conserved end residues are part of each CDR3. D genes are given only for firm matches. Some rows mark clone size as missing; the rest say once, few, many or name a class of expanded clone.

TRBV5-1	.	TRBD1	TRBJ2-5	TGCGCCAGCACGGGACAGTGGGGCGAGACCCAGTACTTC	CASTGQWGETQYF
TRBV4-3	.	TRBD1	TRBJ1-4	TGCGCCAGCAGCCCCGGGACAGGGATGGAGGAAAAACTGTTTTTT	CASSPGTGMEEKLFF
TRBV27	.	TRBD1	TRBJ2-6	TGTGCCAGCACCAGGCGACAGGGTCCCTCTTGGGCCAACGTCCTGACTTTC	CASTRRQGPSWANVLTF
TRBV29-1	.	TRBD2	TRBJ2-5	TGCAGCGTTGAGGGGGGGACTAGCGGGCAAGAGACCCAGTACTTC	CSVEGGTSGQETQYF
TRBV5-1	.	.	TRBJ2-5	TGCGCCAGCAGCTTGGTGGCGGGGCGAGAGACCCAGTACTTC	CASSLVAGRETQYF
TRBV2	.	TRBD1	TRBJ1-4	TGTGCCAGCAGCGACAGGGTGGCTAATGAAAAACTGTTTTTT	CASSDRVANEKLFF
TRBV6-2/TRBV6-3	.	.	TRBJ2-6	TGTGCCAGCAGTCAACCCTTTTACAGGGCTGGGGCCAACGTCCTGACTTTC	CASSQPFYRAGANVLTF
TRBV4-1	.	TRBD2	TRBJ2-3	TGCGCCAGCAGCCAAGAGCTAGCGGGGCCTACGCAGTATGATTTT	CASSQELAGPTQYDF
TRBV11-3	.	TRBD2	TRBJ2-2	TGTGCCAGCAGCTTAGAGGCCAGCGGGGAAACCCCCACCGGGGAGCTGTTTTTT	CASSLEASGETPTGELFF
TRBV28	.	TRBD1	TRBJ1-2	TGTGCCAGCAGCACCGGGACAGGGTCTGGCTATGGCTACACCTTC	CASSTGTGSGYGYTF
TRBV2	.	TRBD2	TRBJ2-1	TGTGCCAGCACCTTCCGGACTAGGGACAATGAGCAGTTCTTC	CASTFRTRDNEQFF
TRBV10-2	once	.	TRBJ1-2	TGCGCCAGCGGCTCACCCCCTAACTATGGCTACACCTTC	CASGSPPNYGYTF
TRBV28	.	.	TRBJ1-1	TGTGCCAGTCTGACCCCCCAGGGGCGAGGCCCGGACACTGAAGCTTTCTTT	CASLTPQGRGPDTEAFF